A selection of T cell receptor beta chains follows, all from one sample in a study of blood T cells in healthy people across ages. One entry per CDR3 protein, called by TCRdb with MiXCR from the 5' RACE reads. The data show some 930,000 distinct CDR3 sequences, about 29% seen once. These sequences were also reported in another study, on T cells of mothers and their children.

Sequenced: blood. The receptors come from a middle-aged woman in good health. The CDR3 runs from the conserved cysteine through the conserved F or W. Each record gives: CDR3 length, D gene, clone size, V gene, J gene, CDR3 protein, CDR3 DNA. D genes are given only for firm matches. Expanded clones are given a class, and other clones once, few, many or no size at all.

>15|-|few|TRBV6-6|TRBJ1-6
CASSLRTSYNSPLHF
TGTGCCAGCAGTTTAAGGACCTCCTATAATTCACCCCTCCACTTT
>16|TRBD1|-|TRBV28|TRBJ2-7
CASSSDKTGAPYEQYF
TGTGCCAGCAGTTCGGATAAAACAGGGGCCCCCTACGAGCAGTACTTC
>14|-|-|TRBV28|TRBJ1-5
CANSQGDFNQPQHF
TGTGCCAACAGTCAGGGCGACTTCAATCAGCCCCAGCATTTT
>16|-|few|TRBV14|TRBJ2-3
CASSSGRGRPPDTQYF
TGTGCCAGCAGCTCAGGGAGGGGGCGCCCCCCAGATACGCAGTATTTT
>16|-|few|TRBV20-1|TRBJ1-4
CSASMEIYATNEKLFF
TGCAGTGCTAGTATGGAGATTTACGCAACTAATGAAAAACTGTTTTTT
>15|-|-|TRBV4-1|TRBJ2-3
CAGSPHGAPTDTQYF
TGCGCCGGCAGCCCTCACGGGGCCCCCACAGATACGCAGTATTTT
>15|TRBD1|many|TRBV20-1|TRBJ2-7
CSARDGTGKPYEQYF
TGCAGTGCTAGAGACGGGACAGGGAAACCCTATGAGCAGTACTTC
>14|-|-|TRBV24-1|TRBJ1-2
CATSDPGTTYDYTF
TGTGCCACCAGTGATCCCGGGACAACCTATGACTACACCTTC
>15|-|few|TRBV7-9|TRBJ1-5
CASSPTGPYNQPQHF
TGTGCCAGCAGCCCGACGGGACCTTACAATCAGCCCCAGCATTTT
>14|TRBD1|-|TRBV10-3|TRBJ2-7
CAISDGTGPYEQYF
TGTGCCATATCCGACGGGACAGGGCCCTACGAGCAGTACTTC
>12|-|-|TRBV18|TRBJ1-4
CASSPEMGQLFF
TGTGCCAGCTCACCTGAGATGGGCCAACTGTTTTTT
>15|TRBD1|-|TRBV28|TRBJ1-2
CASRPRDRGLYGYTF
TGTGCCAGCCGCCCTCGGGACAGGGGTCTCTATGGCTACACCTTC
>14|-|few|TRBV20-1|TRBJ2-3
CSARRTEFTGTQYF
TGCAGTGCTAGAAGGACAGAGTTTACAGGTACGCAGTATTTT
>14|TRBD1|-|TRBV2|TRBJ2-7
CASRPSGQGLWQYF
TGTGCCAGCAGGCCATCGGGACAGGGGTTATGGCAGTACTTC
>14|-|few|TRBV3-1|TRBJ2-3
CASSSGGTGDTQYF
TGTGCCAGCAGCTCCGGGGGAACGGGAGATACGCAGTATTTT
>16|TRBD2|few|TRBV20-1|TRBJ2-3
CSARVYGGDGTDTQYF
TGCAGTGCTAGAGTTTACGGGGGGGATGGCACAGATACGCAGTATTTT
>15|TRBD2|many|TRBV4-3|TRBJ2-7
CASSQALRLAGKQYF
TGCGCCAGCAGCCAAGCACTCCGACTAGCGGGGAAGCAGTACTTC
>16|TRBD1|-|TRBV18|TRBJ1-1
CASSPSPMTGITEAFF
TGTGCCAGCTCACCATCCCCTATGACAGGGATCACTGAAGCTTTCTTT
>17|-|-|TRBV9|TRBJ2-5
CASGVGARERNQETQYF
TGTGCCAGCGGCGTGGGGGCCAGGGAACGGAACCAAGAGACCCAGTACTTC
>13|-|-|TRBV20-1|TRBJ1-5
CSARKAESQPQHF
TGCAGTGCTCGGAAGGCGGAGAGTCAGCCCCAGCATTTT
>16|-|-|TRBV14|TRBJ2-1
CASSQDWGVMHNEQFF
TGTGCCAGCAGCCAAGATTGGGGGGTCATGCACAATGAGCAGTTCTTC
>13|-|many|TRBV28|TRBJ2-7
CASSLEKFYEQYF
TGTGCCAGCAGTTTAGAAAAATTCTACGAGCAGTACTTC
>13|-|many|TRBV6-5|TRBJ2-7
CASSPTSYYEQYF
TGTGCCAGCAGTCCCACTAGCTACTACGAGCAGTACTTC
>17|TRBD2|-|TRBV5-1|TRBJ2-5
CASSAGVSSGGQETQYF
TGCGCCAGCAGCGCTGGAGTGTCTAGCGGGGGCCAAGAGACCCAGTACTTC
>17|TRBD1|few|TRBV12-3/TRBV12-4|TRBJ1-2
CASSLSRGQGENYGYTF
TGTGCCAGCAGTTTAAGCCGGGGACAGGGAGAAAACTATGGCTACACCTTC
>15|-|-|TRBV15|TRBJ1-3
CATSGPGPQGNTIYF
TGTGCCACCAGCGGACCGGGACCGCAAGGAAACACCATATATTTT
>14|-|-|TRBV3-1|TRBJ2-7
CASSQGHGPYEQYF
TGTGCCAGCAGCCAAGGCCACGGTCCCTACGAGCAGTACTTC
>17|TRBD2|few|TRBV7-9|TRBJ2-5
CASSLGALAGGQETQYF
TGTGCCAGCAGCTTAGGTGCACTAGCGGGGGGCCAAGAGACCCAGTACTTC
>14|TRBD1|few|TRBV20-1|TRBJ1-1
CSAHTTGGNTEAFF
TGCAGTGCTCATACGACAGGGGGGAACACTGAAGCTTTCTTT
>16|TRBD1|-|TRBV13|TRBJ1-6
CASSERGTGRSSPLHF
TGTGCCAGCAGCGAAAGGGGGACAGGGAGGAGTTCACCCCTCCACTTT
>18|-|-|TRBV5-6|TRBJ2-1
CASSEKNYRDGSSYEQFF
TGTGCCAGCAGCGAAAAAAACTACCGGGACGGAAGCTCCTACGAGCAGTTCTTC
>18|-|few|TRBV6-5|TRBJ1-5
CASSYLTRQIYSNQPQHF
TGTGCCAGCAGTTACCTAACCCGACAAATTTATAGCAATCAGCCCCAGCATTTT
>16|TRBD1|-|TRBV7-2|TRBJ2-7
CASSPSGQGAGYEQYF
TGTGCCAGCAGCCCCAGTGGACAGGGGGCAGGATACGAGCAGTACTTC
>15|-|-|TRBV7-2|TRBJ1-5
CASSLEGVANQPQHF
TGTGCCAGCAGCTTAGAGGGGGTCGCTAATCAGCCCCAGCATTTT
>14|-|many|TRBV7-9|TRBJ2-7
CASSLSSTAYEQYF
TGTGCCAGCAGCTTATCTTCCACAGCATACGAGCAGTACTTC
>15|-|-|TRBV9|TRBJ1-6
CASSFGQSANSPLHF
TGTGCCAGCAGCTTCGGACAGTCTGCGAATTCACCCCTCCACTTT
>15|TRBD2|-|TRBV29-1|TRBJ2-2
CSVRRGGANTGELFF
TGCAGCGTCCGTCGGGGGGGCGCGAACACCGGGGAGCTGTTTTTT
>15|-|-|TRBV7-9|TRBJ1-5
CASSRDLDGGQPQHF
TGTGCCAGCAGCCGCGACCTGGATGGAGGTCAGCCCCAGCATTTT
>17|-|few|TRBV27|TRBJ2-7
CASSLSEGGPGFIEQYF
TGTGCCAGCAGTTTAAGCGAAGGGGGGCCGGGCTTCATCGAGCAGTACTTC
>20|TRBD2|-|TRBV7-6|TRBJ2-3
CASSSLLAGLAGGPTDTQYF
TGTGCCAGCAGCTCCCTTCTTGCGGGACTAGCGGGGGGGCCGACAGATACGCAGTATTTT
>12|TRBD1|many|TRBV5-1|TRBJ1-2
CASSSGGGGYTF
TGCGCCAGCAGCTCAGGGGGCGGTGGCTACACCTTC
>15|-|-|TRBV7-9|TRBJ2-5
CASSQPRRGSETQYF
TGTGCCAGCAGCCAGCCGCGGAGGGGCTCAGAGACCCAGTACTTC
>15|TRBD2|-|TRBV7-2|TRBJ2-3
CASSLAGANPDTQYF
TGTGCCAGCAGCCTAGCGGGGGCAAATCCAGATACGCAGTATTTT
>17|TRBD1|-|TRBV7-6|TRBJ2-3
CASSFTGNRGGTDTQYF
TGTGCCAGCAGCTTCACAGGGAACAGGGGTGGCACAGATACGCAGTATTTT
>12|-|many|TRBV5-5|TRBJ2-5
CASSPPAGTQYF
TGTGCCAGCAGCCCCCCAGCCGGGACCCAGTACTTC
>14|-|few|TRBV3-1|TRBJ1-2
CASSQVAGIYGYTF
TGTGCCAGCAGCCAAGTCGCGGGGATCTATGGCTACACCTTC
>17|-|-|TRBV12-3/TRBV12-4|TRBJ1-2
CASSPSGADSGGYGYTF
TGTGCCAGCAGCCCATCCGGGGCGGACTCGGGGGGATATGGCTACACCTTC
>15|-|few|TRBV12-3/TRBV12-4|TRBJ2-3
CASTPRRRVTDTQYF
TGTGCCAGCACTCCCCGCAGGAGAGTTACAGATACGCAGTATTTT
>15|-|few|TRBV20-1|TRBJ1-5
CSATPSNWHNQPQHF
TGCAGTGCTACTCCGTCAAACTGGCACAATCAGCCCCAGCATTTT
>16|-|-|TRBV13|TRBJ2-1
CASSSGEGSSYNEQFF
TGTGCCAGCAGCTCCGGCGAGGGGTCCTCCTACAATGAGCAGTTCTTC
>12|-|-|TRBV20-1|TRBJ1-1
CSADREGTEAFF
TGCAGTGCCGACCGGGAGGGCACTGAAGCTTTCTTT
>14|-|few|TRBV28|TRBJ1-2
CASRARGANYGYTF
TGTGCCAGCAGGGCCCGGGGGGCTAACTATGGCTACACCTTC
>13|-|few|TRBV4-1|TRBJ1-2
CASSQESLYGYTF
TGCGCCAGCAGCCAAGAGAGCTTATACGGCTACACCTTC